Below are 29 T cell receptor beta chains sequenced from a single sample in a study of cytomegalovirus exposure and HLA in healthy donors. Primers for the PCR totalled 60 Vbeta and 13 Jbeta. Repertoires were generated with immunoSEQ multiplex PCR, while TCRdb's copy carries only in-frame clones and drops some. This sample has roughly 97,000 clones, with around four fifths found just once. Sample: PBMCs. The receptor source for this set is a middle-aged woman in good health and CMV-seronegative.

This chain uses TRBV9 with TRBJ2-5; tentative D call: TRBD2 (5 bases). The CDR3 length is 13 residues. Trimming pared 2 bases from V and 4 bases from J, leaving 9 bases between. CDR1 is SGDLS and CDR2 is YYNGEE in the germline V gene. The CDR3 region has the DNA TGTGCCAGCAGCGTCACAGCGGCAGAGACCCAGTACTTC. As protein: CASSVTAAETQYF.

The chain combines TRBV28 with TRBJ1-2; D is unresolved. V was shortened by 3 bases and J by 4 bases, with 6 bases between the two germline ends. Germline CDR1 reads MDHEN; CDR2 reads SYDVKM. The CDR3 consists of 12 residues. The DNA of the CDR3 is TGTGCCAGCAGTTTTTTCAGCTATGGCTACACCTTC. Protein: CASSFFSYGYTF.

The chain is built from TRBV5-6 and TRBJ1-1, with a possible D match to TRBD1 (6 bases). Per the germline V gene, CDR1 is SGHDT and CDR2 is YYEEEE. The V gene lost 4 bases and the J gene lost 0 bases, with 19 bases spanning the gap. The CDR3 totals 17 residues. This CDR3 reads CASSLVTGKIMNTEAFF. DNA of the CDR3: TGTGCCAGCAGCCTTGTGACAGGAAAAATCATGAACACTGAAGCTTTCTTT.

The chain has TRBV6-1 and TRBJ2-2; TRBD1 is a possible D gene (5 bases). The CDR3 spans 13 residues. Trimming pared 6 bases from V and 4 bases from J, leaving 9 bases between. CDR1 and CDR2 from the germline V gene are MNHNS and SASEGT. The CDR3 region has the DNA TGTGCCAGCAGGGACATCCCCACCGGGGAGCTGTTTTTT. The encoded protein is CASRDIPTGELFF.

A single count supports this clone. V and J are TRBV6-4 and TRBJ1-1; D ambiguous. The germline V gene encodes CDR1 MRHNA and CDR2 SNTAGT. V shed 4 bases and J shed 0 bases, with 15 bases lying between them. The CDR3 runs to 16 residues. CDR3 bases: TGTGCCAGCAGTGGACACTTAAAACGCATGAACACTGAAGCTTTCTTT. It translates to CASSGHLKRMNTEAFF.

Written as DNA, the CDR3 is TGTGCCAGCAGTTTATCGAGGGGGACAGGGGTAAGGTATGGCTACACCTTC. Translation: CASSLSRGTGVRYGYTF. The rearrangement uses TRBV27 and TRBJ1-2; 10 bases are shared with TRBD1. Trimming cost V 0 bases and J 5 bases; bases outside gene matches: 9. Germline V gene lookup returns CDR1 MNHEY and CDR2 SMNVEV (reference sequence). The CDR3 extends over 17 amino acids.

This chain joins TRBV28 and TRBJ2-2; a possible D gene is TRBD2 (6 bases). The CDR3 totals 14 residues. CDR1 and CDR2 from the germline V gene are MDHEN and SYDVKM. The V end lost 5 bases, the J end lost 8 bases, and 15 bases lay between the germline ends. CDR3 nucleotide sequence: TGTGCCAGCAGTCCGGGAGCAAGTAAGGGGGAGCTGTTTTTT. This translates into CASSPGASKGELFF.

This clone was found once. This CDR3 reads CAWMTGFTEAFF. The CDR3 DNA is TGTGCCTGGATGACAGGGTTCACTGAAGCTTTCTTT. The gene calls are TRBV30 and TRBJ1-1; TRBD1 matches 7 bases. This CDR3 has 12 amino acids. Germline trimming cut 4 bases from V and 4 bases from J; bases unmatched to any gene: 3. Per germline, CDR1 GTSNPN and CDR2 SVGIG (reference sequence).

The J gene is TRBJ2-7, the V gene TRBV11-2; 11 bases match TRBD2. V shed 7 bases, J shed 0 bases, and the junction held 11 bases outside the gene matches. The V gene's germline CDR1 is SGHAT and CDR2 FQNNGV. This CDR3 spans 17 amino acids. The CDR3 here is CASTLRSTSGSSYEQYF. The DNA for the CDR3 is TGTGCCAGCACCCTTAGGTCCACTAGCGGGAGCTCCTACGAGCAGTACTTC.

The J gene is TRBJ1-1, the V gene TRBV4-3, with 8 bases identical to TRBD1. The CDR3 spans 17 residues. Germline V lookup: CDR1 LGHNA, CDR2 YSLEER. Germline trimming cut 0 bases from V and 0 bases from J; bases unmatched to any gene: 6. The CDR3, as DNA: TGCGCCAGCAGCCAAGATCTGAAGGGACAGGTGAACACTGAAGCTTTCTTT. Protein product: CASSQDLKGQVNTEAFF.

The chain carries TRBV6-5 and TRBJ2-3; D is unclear. The CDR3 sequence is 12 residues long. With 6 bases removed from V and 2 bases from J, the gap between germline ends came to 6 bases. Germline loops: CDR1 MNHEY, CDR2 SVGAGI. The CDR3: CASRTYTDTQYF. The DNA of the CDR3 is TGTGCCAGCAGGACTTACACAGATACGCAGTATTTT.

This sequence joins TRBV7-9 and TRBJ2-1; TRBD2 aligns across 10 bases. Germline CDR1 is SEHNR and CDR2 is FQNEAQ (reference sequence). The CDR3 has 14 amino acids. Trimming took 6 bases from V and 5 from J; bases not matched to a gene: 4. The CDR3 here is CASRWTSGHNEQFF. CDR3 DNA: TGTGCCAGCAGGTGGACTAGCGGCCACAATGAGCAGTTCTTC.

The chain joins TRBV7-8 to TRBJ1-3, with TRBD1 identical over 7 bases. V was pared by 0 bases and J by 4 bases, with 6 bases of the junction left unmatched. Germline V gene lookup returns CDR1 SGHVS and CDR2 FQNEAQ. The CDR3 is 16 amino acids. The CDR3 nucleotides are TGTGCCAGCAGCTTAGCCCTGACAGGGTCCGGAAACACCATATATTTT. Amino acid sequence: CASSLALTGSGNTIYF.

The CDR3 is CASSLQGRDYEQYF. The CDR3 DNA is TGTGCCAGCAGTTTACAGGGCAGGGACTACGAGCAGTACTTC. The chain recombines TRBV28 with TRBJ2-7; D perhaps matches TRBD1 (5 bases). From germline, CDR1 is MDHEN and CDR2 SYDVKM. This CDR3 is built from 14 residues. Trimming removed 2 bases from V and 3 bases from J, with 11 bases in between.

This clone was seen only once. This chain joins TRBV19 and TRBJ1-2; TRBD1 is a possible D gene (6 bases). Trimming cost V 5 bases and J 4 bases, with 11 bases left between them. This CDR3 contains 13 residues. CDR1 is LNHDA, CDR2 SQIVND, per germline (reference sequence). As DNA, the CDR3 is TGTGCCAGTAGTCCAGGGGAGATCTATGGCTACACCTTC. Residues: CASSPGEIYGYTF.

The gene calls are TRBV6-6 and TRBJ2-7; 10 positions match TRBD1. V lost 5 bases and J lost 2; bases outside the gene matches: 9. Germline V gene sequence: CDR1 MNHNY, CDR2 SVGAGI (reference sequence). The CDR3 loop spans 16 amino acids. The DNA for the CDR3 is TGTGCCAGCAGTGGATCCGGGACAGGGGTCCCCTACGAGCAGTACTTC. It yields the protein CASSGSGTGVPYEQYF.

The rearrangement joins TRBV4-3 to TRBJ2-3, with 10 nucleotides matching TRBD2. Germline V gene lookup returns CDR1 LGHNA and CDR2 YSLEER. Unmatched junction bases numbered 11, after V lost 3 bases and J lost 2 bases. The CDR3 runs 18 residues. The CDR3 nucleotides are TGCGCCAGCAGCCAGAGGGGACTGACTAGCGGGTCCACAGATACGCAGTATTTT. This translates into CASSQRGLTSGSTDTQYF.

The chain combines TRBV27 with TRBJ1-1, with 8 bases lining up with TRBD1. After removal of 8 bases from V and 6 bases from J, the junction contained 11 bases not matched to a gene. The CDR3 totals 14 residues. Germline V CDR1 and CDR2: MNHEY, SMNVEV (reference sequence). The CDR3 reads CASGDRTQGAEAFF. CDR3 DNA sequence: TGTGCCAGCGGGGACAGGACCCAAGGGGCTGAAGCTTTCTTT.

On this clone: One end of the junction varies from germline; a read error may be responsible. V and J are TRBV9 and TRBJ2-7, with D perhaps TRBD1 (6 bases). The CDR3 extends over 10 amino acids. CDR1 is SGDLS and CDR2 is YYNGEE in the germline V gene. CDR3 residues: CASSPAWGHF. The CDR3 DNA is TGTGCCAGCAGCCCCGCGTGGGGGCACTTC. Variable domain in full (rest from reference TRBV9 and TRBJ2-7): DSGVTQTPKHLITATGQRVTLRCSPRSGDLSVYWYQQSLDQGLQFLIQYYNGEERAKGNILERFSAQQFPDLHSELNLSSLELGDSALYFCASSPAWGHFGPGTRLTVT.

The chain carries TRBV28 and TRBJ1-2; D ambiguous. The V end was cut by 5 bases, the J end by 10 bases, with 8 bases between. The germline V gene encodes CDR1 MDHEN and CDR2 SYDVKM. The CDR3 contains 10 residues. For the CDR3, the DNA is TGTGCCAGCAGTCGCGGGAACTACACCTTC. It is translated as CASSRGNYTF.

The J gene is TRBJ2-7, the V gene TRBV19; 8 nucleotides agree with TRBD1. V lost 2 bases and J lost 2; bases outside the gene matches: 2. CDR1 LNHDA and CDR2 SQIVND come from the germline V gene (reference sequence). The CDR3 has 14 residues. This CDR3 reads CASSIWDRTYEQYF. CDR3 nucleotide sequence: TGTGCCAGTAGTATATGGGACAGGACCTACGAGCAGTACTTC.

V and J are TRBV18 and TRBJ2-4; TRBD2 aligns across 7 bases. The J segment lost 4 bases and the V segment lost 4 bases, leaving 16 bases of the junction unmatched. The CDR3 has 18 amino acids. Germline V CDR1 and CDR2: KGHSH, LQKENI. CDR3 loop: CASSLTTSTFVNKNIQYF. CDR3 in DNA: TGTGCCAGCTCACTAACGACTAGCACATTCGTCAATAAAAACATTCAGTACTTC.

The V gene is TRBV7-2, the J gene TRBJ1-2, with a weak D call TRBD1 (6 bases). Germline V lookup: CDR1 SGHTA, CDR2 FQGNSA. Between the trimmed V and J ends, which lost 5 bases and 2 bases, there was a span of 15 bases. The CDR3 extends over 15 amino acids. CDR3 DNA: TGTGCCAGCAGCCCTTACACGACAGGCAACTATGGCTACACCTTC. Amino acids: CASSPYTTGNYGYTF.

The rearrangement links TRBV6-1 to TRBJ2-7, with D possibly matching TRBD2 (5 bases). The germline V and J ends were trimmed by 4 bases and 6 bases, with 13 bases remaining between them. The CDR3 has 13 amino acids. The germline V gene has CDR1 MNHNS and CDR2 SASEGT. The CDR3 is CASSGVTGSEQYF. In nucleotides, the CDR3 is TGTGCCAGCAGTGGTGTAACGGGGTCCGAGCAGTACTTC.

This clone was picked up one time. V and J are TRBV2 and TRBJ1-3; 8 bases agree with TRBD1. There are 15 residues in the CDR3. Germline V gene data show CDR1 as SNHLY and CDR2 as FYNNEI. V was pared by 6 bases and J by 2 bases, with 6 bases of the junction left unmatched. The CDR3 loop is CASRDRDSAGNTIYF. The CDR3 DNA is TGTGCCAGCAGGGACAGGGATTCGGCTGGAAACACCATATATTTT.

This clone has more than one count but fewer than ten. CDR3 DNA sequence: TGTGCCAGCAGTTACTCGCGGAGTCAGCCCCAGCATTTT. The encoded protein is CASSYSRSQPQHF. The gene calls are TRBV6-5 and TRBJ1-5; D gene unclear. This CDR3 is built from 13 residues. With 0 bases removed from V and 6 bases from J, the gap between germline ends came to 6 bases. Germline V gene data show CDR1 as MNHEY and CDR2 as SVGAGI.

CDR3 loop: CASSLKYAGQPNQPQHF. The CDR3 bases are TGTGCCAGCAGCTTAAAGTATGCGGGACAGCCTAATCAGCCCCAGCATTTT. The chain has TRBV7-8 and TRBJ1-5; TRBD1 aligns across 7 bases. CDR1 is SGHVS and CDR2 is FQNEAQ in the germline V gene. This CDR3 comprises 17 residues. Trimming cost V 2 bases and J 4 bases; bases outside gene matches: 11.

The J gene is TRBJ1-1, the V gene TRBV7-9; no clear D gene. Germline V gives CDR1 SEHNR, CDR2 FQNEAQ (reference sequence). The CDR3 has 13 amino acids. V was cut by 6 bases and J by 6 bases, with 14 bases left in between. The CDR3 bases are TGTGCCAGCAGTCAAGATGGGAGAGCTGAAGCTTTCTTT. Protein sequence: CASSQDGRAEAFF.

The chain joins TRBV5-4 to TRBJ2-1; tentative D call: TRBD1 (5 bases). This CDR3 has 16 amino acids. The ends were cut back, 3 bases at V and 0 bases at J, with 13 bases in the middle. Germline V CDR1 and CDR2: SGHNT, YYREEE (reference sequence). CDR3 amino acids: CASSSERTSSYNEQFF. CDR3 nucleotides: TGTGCCAGCAGCTCGGAAAGGACAAGCTCCTACAATGAGCAGTTCTTC.